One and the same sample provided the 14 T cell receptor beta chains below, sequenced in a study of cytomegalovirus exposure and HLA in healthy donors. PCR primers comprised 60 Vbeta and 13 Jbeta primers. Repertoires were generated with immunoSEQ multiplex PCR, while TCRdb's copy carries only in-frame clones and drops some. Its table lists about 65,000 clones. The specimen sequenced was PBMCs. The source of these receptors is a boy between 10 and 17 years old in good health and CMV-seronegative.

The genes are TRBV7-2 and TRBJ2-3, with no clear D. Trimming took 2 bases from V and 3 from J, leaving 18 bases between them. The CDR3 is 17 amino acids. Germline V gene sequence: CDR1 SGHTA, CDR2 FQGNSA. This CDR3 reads CASSLRLGAGRTDTQYF. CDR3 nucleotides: TGTGCCAGCAGCTTACGTTTGGGCGCAGGTAGAACAGATACGCAGTATTTT.

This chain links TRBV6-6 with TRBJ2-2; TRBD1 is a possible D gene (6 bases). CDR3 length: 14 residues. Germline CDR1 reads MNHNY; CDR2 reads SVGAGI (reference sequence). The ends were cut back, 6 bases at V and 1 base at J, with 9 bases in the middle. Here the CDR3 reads CASRPGQNTGELFF. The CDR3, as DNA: TGTGCCAGCAGACCGGGACAGAACACCGGGGAGCTGTTTTTT.

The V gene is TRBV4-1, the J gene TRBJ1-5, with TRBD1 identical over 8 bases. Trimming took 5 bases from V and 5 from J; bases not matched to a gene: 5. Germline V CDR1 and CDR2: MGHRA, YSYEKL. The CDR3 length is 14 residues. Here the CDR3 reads CASSLDREDQPQHF. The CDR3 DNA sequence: TGCGCCAGCAGCTTGGACAGGGAGGATCAGCCCCAGCATTTT.

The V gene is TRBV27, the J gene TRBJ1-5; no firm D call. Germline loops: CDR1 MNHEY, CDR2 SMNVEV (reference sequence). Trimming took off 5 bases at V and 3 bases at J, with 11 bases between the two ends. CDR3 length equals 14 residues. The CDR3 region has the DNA TGTGCCAGCAGTCAGGCCCGTCCCAATCAGCCCCAGCATTTT. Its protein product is CASSQARPNQPQHF.

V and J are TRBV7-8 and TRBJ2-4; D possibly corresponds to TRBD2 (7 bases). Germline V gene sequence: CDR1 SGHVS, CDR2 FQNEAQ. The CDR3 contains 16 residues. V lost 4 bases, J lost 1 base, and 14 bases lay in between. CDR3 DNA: TGTGCCAGCAGCTCCGCGGCGGGGGCGGCCAAAAACATTCAGTACTTC. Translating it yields CASSSAAGAAKNIQYF.

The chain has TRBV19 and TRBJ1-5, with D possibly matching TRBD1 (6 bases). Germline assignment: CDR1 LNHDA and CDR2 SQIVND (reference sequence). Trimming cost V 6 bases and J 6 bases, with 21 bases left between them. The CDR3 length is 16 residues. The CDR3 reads CASSRLPGGDGQPQHF. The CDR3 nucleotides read TGTGCCAGTAGCCGGCTTCCGGGGGGCGATGGTCAGCCCCAGCATTTT.

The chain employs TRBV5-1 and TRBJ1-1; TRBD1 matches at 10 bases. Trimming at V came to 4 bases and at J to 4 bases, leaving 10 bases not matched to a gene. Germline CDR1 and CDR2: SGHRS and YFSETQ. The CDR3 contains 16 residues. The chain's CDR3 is CASSPRQGAWGTEAFF. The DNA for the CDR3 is TGCGCCAGCAGCCCAAGACAGGGGGCGTGGGGCACTGAAGCTTTCTTT.

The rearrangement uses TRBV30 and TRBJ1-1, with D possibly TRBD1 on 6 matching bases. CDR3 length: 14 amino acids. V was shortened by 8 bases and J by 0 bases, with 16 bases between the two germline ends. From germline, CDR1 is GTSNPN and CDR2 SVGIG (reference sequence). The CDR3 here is CALRQASMNTEAFF. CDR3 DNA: TGTGCCCTACGACAGGCCTCCATGAACACTGAAGCTTTCTTT.

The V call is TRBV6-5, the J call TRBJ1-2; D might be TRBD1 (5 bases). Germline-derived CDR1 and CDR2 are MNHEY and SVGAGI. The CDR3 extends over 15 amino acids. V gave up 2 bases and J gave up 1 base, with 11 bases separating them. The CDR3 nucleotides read TGTGCCAGCAGTTACGGGGCAGGCGTTAACTATGGCTACACCTTC. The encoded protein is CASSYGAGVNYGYTF.

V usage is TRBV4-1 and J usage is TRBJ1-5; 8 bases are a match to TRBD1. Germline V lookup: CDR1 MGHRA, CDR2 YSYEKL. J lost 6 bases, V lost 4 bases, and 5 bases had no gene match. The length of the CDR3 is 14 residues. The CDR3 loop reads CASSLGQGAQPQHF. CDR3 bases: TGCGCCAGCAGCCTCGGACAGGGTGCTCAGCCCCAGCATTTT.

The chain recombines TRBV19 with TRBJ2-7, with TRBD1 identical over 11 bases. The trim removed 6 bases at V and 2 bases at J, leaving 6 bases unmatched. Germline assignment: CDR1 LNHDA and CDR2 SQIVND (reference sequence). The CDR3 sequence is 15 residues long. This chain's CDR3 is CASRLRDRGTYEQYF. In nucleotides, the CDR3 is TGTGCCAGTAGGCTAAGGGACAGGGGGACCTACGAGCAGTACTTC. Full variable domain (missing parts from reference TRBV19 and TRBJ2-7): DGGITQSPKYLFRKEGQNVTLSCEQNLNHDAMYWYRQDPGQGLRLIYYSQIVNDFQKGDIAEGYSVSREKKESFPLTVTSAQKNPTAFYLCASRLRDRGTYEQYFGPGTRLTVT.

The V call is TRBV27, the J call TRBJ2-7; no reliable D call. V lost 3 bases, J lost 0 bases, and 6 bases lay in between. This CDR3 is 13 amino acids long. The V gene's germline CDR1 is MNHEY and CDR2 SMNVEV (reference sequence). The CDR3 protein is CASSFSSSYEQYF. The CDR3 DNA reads TGTGCCAGCAGTTTCTCGAGCTCCTACGAGCAGTACTTC.

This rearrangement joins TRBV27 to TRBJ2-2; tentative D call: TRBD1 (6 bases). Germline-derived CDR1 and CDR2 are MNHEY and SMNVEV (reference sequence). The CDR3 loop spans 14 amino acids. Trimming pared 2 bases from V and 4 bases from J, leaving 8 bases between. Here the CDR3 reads CASSLRGFTGELFF. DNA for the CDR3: TGTGCCAGCAGTTTAAGGGGGTTCACCGGGGAGCTGTTTTTT.

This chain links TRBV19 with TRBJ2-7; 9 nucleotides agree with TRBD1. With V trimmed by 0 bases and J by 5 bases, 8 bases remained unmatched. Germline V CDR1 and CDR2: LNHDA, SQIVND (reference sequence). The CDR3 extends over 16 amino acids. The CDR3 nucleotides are TGTGCCAGTAGTATAGATCTGACAGGGGGTGGCGACGAGCAGTACTTC. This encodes CASSIDLTGGGDEQYF.